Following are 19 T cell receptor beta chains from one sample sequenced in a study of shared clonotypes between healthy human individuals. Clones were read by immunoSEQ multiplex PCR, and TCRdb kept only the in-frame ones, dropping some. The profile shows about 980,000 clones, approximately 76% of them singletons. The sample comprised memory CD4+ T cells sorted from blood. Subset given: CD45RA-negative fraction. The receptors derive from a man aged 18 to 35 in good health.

CDR3 amino acids: CASSLGGSKGTQYF. The CDR3 DNA reads TGCGCCAGCAGCTTGGGCGGCAGTAAGGGGACCCAGTACTTC. The chain recombines TRBV5-1 with TRBJ2-5; D remains ambiguous. Germline loops: CDR1 SGHRS, CDR2 YFSETQ. V was clipped by 0 bases and J by 7 bases, with 13 bases between them. The CDR3 consists of 14 residues. The entire variable domain, with the rest obtained from reference TRBV5-1 and TRBJ2-5, is as follows: KAGVTQTPRYLIKTRGQQVTLSCSPISGHRSVSWYQQTPGQGLQFLFEYFSETQRNKGNFPGRFSGRQFSNSRSEMNVSTLELGDSALYLCASSLGGSKGTQYFGPGTRLLVL.

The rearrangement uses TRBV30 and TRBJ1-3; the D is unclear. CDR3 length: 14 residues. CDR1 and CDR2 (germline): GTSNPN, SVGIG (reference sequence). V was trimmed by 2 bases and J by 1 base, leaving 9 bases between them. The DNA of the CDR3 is TGTGCCTGGAGTCGGGGTCATTCTGGAAACACCATATATTTT. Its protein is CAWSRGHSGNTIYF.

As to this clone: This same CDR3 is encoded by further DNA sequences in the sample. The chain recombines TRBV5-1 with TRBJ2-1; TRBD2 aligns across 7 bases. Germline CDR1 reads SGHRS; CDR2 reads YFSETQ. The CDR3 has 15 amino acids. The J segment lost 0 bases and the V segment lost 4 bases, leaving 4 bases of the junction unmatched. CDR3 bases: TGCGCCAGCAGCCTGGGGGGGAGCTCCTACAATGAGCAGTTCTTC. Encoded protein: CASSLGGSSYNEQFF.

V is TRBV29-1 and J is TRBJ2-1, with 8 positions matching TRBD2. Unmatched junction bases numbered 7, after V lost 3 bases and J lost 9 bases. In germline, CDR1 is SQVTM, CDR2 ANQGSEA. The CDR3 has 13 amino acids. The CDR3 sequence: CSVEVSGASEQFF. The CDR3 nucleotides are TGCAGCGTTGAGGTTAGCGGGGCAAGTGAGCAGTTCTTC.

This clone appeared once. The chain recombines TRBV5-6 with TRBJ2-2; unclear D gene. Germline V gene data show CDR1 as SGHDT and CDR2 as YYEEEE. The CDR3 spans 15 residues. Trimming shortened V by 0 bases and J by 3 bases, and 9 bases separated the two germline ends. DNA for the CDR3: TGTGCCAGCAGCTTGGTTAGGAGTTACACCGGGGAGCTGTTTTTT. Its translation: CASSLVRSYTGELFF.

The CDR3 reads CASSPGHLSYEQYF. CDR3 DNA sequence: TGTGCCAGCAGCCCGGGACATCTCTCCTACGAGCAGTACTTC. The gene calls are TRBV7-3 and TRBJ2-7; possible D gene TRBD1, 6 bases. V lost 5 bases and J 0 bases, leaving 11 bases between the germline ends. CDR1 is SGHTA and CDR2 is FQGTGA in the germline V gene. The CDR3 length is 14 residues.

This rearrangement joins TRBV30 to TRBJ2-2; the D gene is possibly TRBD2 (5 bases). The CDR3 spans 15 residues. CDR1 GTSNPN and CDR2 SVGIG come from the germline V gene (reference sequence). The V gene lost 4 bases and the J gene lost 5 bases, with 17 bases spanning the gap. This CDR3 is CAWTHGSGMTGELFF. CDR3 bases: TGTGCCTGGACCCATGGGTCGGGGATGACCGGGGAGCTGTTTTTT. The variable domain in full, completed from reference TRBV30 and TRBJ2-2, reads SQTIHQWPATLVQPVGSPLSLECTVEGTSNPNLYWYRQAAGRGLQLLFYSVGIGQISSEVPQNLSASRPQDRQFILSSKKLLLSDSGFYLCAWTHGSGMTGELFFGEGSRLTVL.

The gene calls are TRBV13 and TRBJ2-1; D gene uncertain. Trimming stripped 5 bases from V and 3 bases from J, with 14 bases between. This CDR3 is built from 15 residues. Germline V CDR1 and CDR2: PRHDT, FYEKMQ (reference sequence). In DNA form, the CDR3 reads TGTGCCAGCAGCCCCACCCAGCAGCTCTACAATGAGCAGTTCTTC. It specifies CASSPTQQLYNEQFF.

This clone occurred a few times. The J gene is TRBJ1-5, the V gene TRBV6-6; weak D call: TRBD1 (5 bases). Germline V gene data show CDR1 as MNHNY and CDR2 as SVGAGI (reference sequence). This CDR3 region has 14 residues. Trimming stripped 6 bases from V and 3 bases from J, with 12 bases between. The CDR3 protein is CASSRDSFNQPQHF. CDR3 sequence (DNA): TGTGCCAGCAGCAGAGACAGTTTCAATCAGCCCCAGCATTTT.

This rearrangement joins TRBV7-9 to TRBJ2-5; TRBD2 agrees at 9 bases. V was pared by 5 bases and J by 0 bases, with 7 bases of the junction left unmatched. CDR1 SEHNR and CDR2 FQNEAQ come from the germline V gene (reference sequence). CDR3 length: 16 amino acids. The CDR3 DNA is TGTGCCAGCAGCCGGTATAGCGGGGGCAACCAAGAGACCCAGTACTTC. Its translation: CASSRYSGGNQETQYF.

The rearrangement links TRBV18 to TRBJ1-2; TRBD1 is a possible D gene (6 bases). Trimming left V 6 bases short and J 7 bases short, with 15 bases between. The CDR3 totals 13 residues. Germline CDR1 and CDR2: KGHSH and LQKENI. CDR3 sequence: CASSTRGEAGYTF. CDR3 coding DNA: TGTGCCAGCTCGACCAGGGGAGAGGCTGGCTACACCTTC.

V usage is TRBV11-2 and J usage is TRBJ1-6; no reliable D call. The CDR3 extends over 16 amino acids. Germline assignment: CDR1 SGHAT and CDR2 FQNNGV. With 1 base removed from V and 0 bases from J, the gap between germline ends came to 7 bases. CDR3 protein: CASSLVGGSYNSPLHF. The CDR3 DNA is TGTGCCAGCAGCTTAGTGGGAGGCTCCTATAATTCACCCCTCCACTTT. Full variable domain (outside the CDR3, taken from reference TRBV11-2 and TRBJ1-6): EAGVAQSPRYKIIEKRQSVAFWCNPISGHATLYWYQQILGQGPKLLIQFQNNGVVDDSQLPKDRFSAERLKGVDSTLKIQPAKLEDSAVYLCASSLVGGSYNSPLHFGNGTRLTVT.

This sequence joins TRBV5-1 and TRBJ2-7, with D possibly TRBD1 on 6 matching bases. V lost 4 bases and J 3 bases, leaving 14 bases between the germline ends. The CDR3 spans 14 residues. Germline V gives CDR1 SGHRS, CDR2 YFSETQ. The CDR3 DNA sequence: TGCGCCAGCAGCACAGGGCTAACCGACTACGAGCAGTACTTC. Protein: CASSTGLTDYEQYF.

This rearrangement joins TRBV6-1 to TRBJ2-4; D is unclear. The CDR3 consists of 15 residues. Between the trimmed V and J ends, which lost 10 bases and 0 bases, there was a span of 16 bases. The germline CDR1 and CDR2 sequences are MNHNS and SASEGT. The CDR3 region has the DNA TGTGCCACGCATCTAACACAGCTAGCCAAAAACATTCAGTACTTC. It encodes CATHLTQLAKNIQYF.

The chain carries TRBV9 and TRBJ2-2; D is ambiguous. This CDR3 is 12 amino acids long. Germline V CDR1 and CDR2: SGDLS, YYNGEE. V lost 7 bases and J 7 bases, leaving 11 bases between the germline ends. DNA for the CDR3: TGTGCCAGCTGTATGGCAAGCGGGGAGCTGTTTTTT. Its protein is CASCMASGELFF.

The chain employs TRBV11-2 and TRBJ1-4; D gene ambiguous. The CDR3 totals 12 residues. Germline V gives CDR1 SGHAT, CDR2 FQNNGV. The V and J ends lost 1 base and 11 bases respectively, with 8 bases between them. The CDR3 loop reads CASSLAGGKLFF. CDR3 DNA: TGTGCCAGCAGCTTAGCGGGTGGGAAACTGTTTTTT. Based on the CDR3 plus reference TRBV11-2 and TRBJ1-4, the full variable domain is EAGVAQSPRYKIIEKRQSVAFWCNPISGHATLYWYQQILGQGPKLLIQFQNNGVVDDSQLPKDRFSAERLKGVDSTLKIQPAKLEDSAVYLCASSLAGGKLFFGSGTQLSVL.

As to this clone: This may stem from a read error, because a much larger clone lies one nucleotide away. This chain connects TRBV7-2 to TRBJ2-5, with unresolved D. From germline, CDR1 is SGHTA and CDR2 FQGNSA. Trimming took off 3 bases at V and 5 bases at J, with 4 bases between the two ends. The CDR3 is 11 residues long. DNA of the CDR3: TGTGCCAGCAGCTTTCGGGAGACCCAGTACTTC. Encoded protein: CASSFRETQYF.

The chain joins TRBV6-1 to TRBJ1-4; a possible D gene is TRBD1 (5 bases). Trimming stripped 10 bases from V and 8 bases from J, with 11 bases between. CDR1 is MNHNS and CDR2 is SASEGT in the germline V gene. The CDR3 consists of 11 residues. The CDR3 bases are TGTGCCAACTCAGGGAGAGAAAAACTGTTTTTT. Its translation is CANSGREKLFF.

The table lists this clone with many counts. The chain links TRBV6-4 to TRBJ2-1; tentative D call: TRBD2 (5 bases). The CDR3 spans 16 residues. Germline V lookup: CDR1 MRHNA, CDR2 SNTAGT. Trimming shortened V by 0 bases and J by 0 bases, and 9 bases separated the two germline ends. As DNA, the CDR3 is TGTGCCAGCAGTGACTCTAGCGCGAGCTCCTACAATGAGCAGTTCTTC. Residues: CASSDSSASSYNEQFF.